The sequence of this TCR beta chain was determined in a study of cytomegalovirus exposure and HLA in healthy donors. The CDR3 contains 17 residues. V lost 4 bases, J lost 5 bases, and 24 bases lay in between. Germline V gene lookup returns CDR1 SGHRS and CDR2 YFSETQ. The PCR used 60 Vbeta and 13 Jbeta primers. The assay was immunoSEQ multiplex PCR, and TCRdb's table has in-frame clones only and misses some. This sample's clone table lists 70,000 or so clones. This sequence was found in a middle-aged man in good health and CMV-seronegative. The sequenced material came from PBMCs. The chain has TRBV5-1 and TRBJ2-5; D is perhaps TRBD2 (7 bases). The CDR3 DNA is TGCGCCAGCAGCCCGAGGCCACCGGGGGGCAACCGGGAGACCCAGTACTTC. As protein: CASSPRPPGGNRETQYF.